The 27 T cell receptor beta chains listed next were all sequenced from one sample in a study of control samples from healthy donors and cancer patients. Sequenced by immunoSEQ multiplex PCR; TCRdb stores in-frame clones only, minus some. Among about 180,000 clones listed, nearly 90% were seen once. Sample: blood. Every receptor here comes from a woman between 45 and 60 years old in good health.

The chain is built from TRBV5-4 and TRBJ2-1; tentative D call: TRBD2 (6 bases). In germline, CDR1 is SGHNT, CDR2 YYREEE (reference sequence). The CDR3 runs to 14 residues. The V gene lost 4 bases and the J gene lost 9 bases, with 17 bases spanning the gap. The CDR3 bases are TGTGCCAGCAGCCTGAGGGCGGGGCCCTTTGAGCAGTTCTTC. Its protein is CASSLRAGPFEQFF.

The chain uses TRBV5-1 and TRBJ1-2; TRBD1 matches 7 bases. V shed 4 bases, J shed 2 bases, and the junction held 11 bases outside the gene matches. Germline V lookup: CDR1 SGHRS, CDR2 YFSETQ. There are 16 residues in the CDR3. CDR3: CASSPGTASRNYGYTF. CDR3 in DNA: TGCGCCAGCAGCCCGGGGACAGCTAGTAGAAACTATGGCTACACCTTC.

The J gene is TRBJ1-2, the V gene TRBV28, with a weak D call TRBD1 (5 bases). The germline V gene has CDR1 MDHEN and CDR2 SYDVKM. The CDR3 totals 14 residues. V was clipped by 7 bases and J by 3 bases, with 15 bases between them. The CDR3 loop reads CASISGGGDYGYTF. The CDR3 DNA sequence: TGTGCCAGCATCTCGGGGGGGGGAGACTATGGCTACACCTTC.

The V gene is TRBV5-1, the J gene TRBJ2-3; 9 bases line up with TRBD1. V was clipped by 3 bases and J by 2 bases; unmatched bases: 4. Germline CDR1 reads SGHRS; CDR2 reads YFSETQ. This CDR3 contains 15 residues. CDR3 nucleotides: TGCGCCAGCAGCTCCGGGACAGGGTCCACAGATACGCAGTATTTT. It specifies CASSSGTGSTDTQYF.

The rearrangement links TRBV25-1 to TRBJ1-6; 8 bases map to TRBD1. Germline CDR1 is MGHDK and CDR2 is SYGVNS. The length of the CDR3 is 16 residues. With 3 bases clipped from V and 5 bases from J, the junction kept 6 bases outside the gene matches. The CDR3 sequence is CASSDANRGNNSPLHF. In DNA, the CDR3 is TGTGCCAGCAGTGACGCGAACAGGGGGAATAATTCACCCCTCCACTTT.

The J gene is TRBJ1-3, the V gene TRBV10-3; 7 nucleotides agree with TRBD1. Germline V CDR1 and CDR2: ENHRY, SYGVKD. J lost 0 bases, V lost 6 bases, and 2 bases had no gene match. The length of the CDR3 is 14 residues. DNA of the CDR3: TGTGCCATCAGGGGGGACAGCTCTGGAAACACCATATATTTT. Its protein product is CAIRGDSSGNTIYF.

The V call is TRBV7-9, the J call TRBJ1-2; D is ambiguous. This CDR3 is 13 amino acids long. Germline assignment: CDR1 SEHNR and CDR2 FQNEAQ (reference sequence). Trimming removed 3 bases from V and 4 bases from J, with 9 bases in between. This chain's CDR3 is CASSLGTFYGYTF. In DNA form, the CDR3 reads TGTGCCAGCAGCTTGGGCACCTTCTATGGCTACACCTTC.

The chain employs TRBV6-5 and TRBJ1-1, with D possibly TRBD1 on 6 matching bases. The CDR3 runs to 14 residues. The germline V gene encodes CDR1 MNHEY and CDR2 SVGAGI. Trimming cost V 2 bases and J 4 bases, with 11 bases left between them. CDR3 DNA sequence: TGTGCCAGCAGTTACCGGGACACAGGCACTGAAGCTTTCTTT. Its translation is CASSYRDTGTEAFF.

This rearrangement joins TRBV29-1 to TRBJ2-2; D may match TRBD1 or TRBD2 (5 bases each). Germline V gene lookup returns CDR1 SQVTM and CDR2 ANQGSEA. Deletions cut 5 bases from V and 2 bases from J, with 12 bases between. The CDR3 contains 14 residues. The CDR3 DNA sequence: TGCAGCGTTAAAAGAGGGGCCAACACCGGGGAGCTGTTTTTT. Translation: CSVKRGANTGELFF.

This chain uses TRBV28 with TRBJ1-1; no definite D call. CDR3 length: 12 amino acids. Germline-derived CDR1 and CDR2 are MDHEN and SYDVKM. V was shortened by 4 bases and J by 10 bases, with 13 bases between the two germline ends. The CDR3 region is CASSSSSPAAFF. The CDR3 region has the DNA TGTGCCAGCAGTTCCTCCAGTCCGGCAGCTTTCTTT. Together with reference TRBV28 and TRBJ1-1, the CDR3 gives the full variable domain: DVKVTQSSRYLVKRTGEKVFLECVQDMDHENMFWYRQDPGLGLRLIYFSYDVKMKEKGDIPEGYSVSREKKERFSLILESASTNQTSMYLCASSSSSPAAFFGQGTRLTVV.

This chain links TRBV11-3 with TRBJ2-2; tentatively, D is TRBD1 (6 bases). CDR3 length: 15 amino acids. Germline assignment: CDR1 SGHNT and CDR2 YENEEA. With 2 bases removed from V and 6 bases from J, the gap between germline ends came to 13 bases. The DNA for the CDR3 is TGTGCCAGCAGCTTAACGGGACAAAATTCCGGGGAGCTGTTTTTT. Its translation: CASSLTGQNSGELFF.

About this clone: Other DNA sequences of this sample code for an identical CDR3. V is TRBV9 and J is TRBJ2-3, with D maybe TRBD2 (5 bases). Germline V lookup: CDR1 SGDLS, CDR2 YYNGEE. Trimming pared 0 bases from V and 2 bases from J, leaving 10 bases between. The CDR3 runs 15 residues. In DNA form, the CDR3 reads TGTGCCAGCAGCGTAGGACCGGGGTCCACAGATACGCAGTATTTT. Protein product: CASSVGPGSTDTQYF.

The sample holds a few counts of this clone. The chain employs TRBV19 and TRBJ1-2; 7 nucleotides line up with TRBD1. The CDR3 sequence is 15 residues long. Unmatched junction bases numbered 7, after V lost 3 bases and J lost 3 bases. The V gene's germline CDR1 is LNHDA and CDR2 SQIVND (reference sequence). The CDR3 loop reads CASSITYRGDYGYTF. The CDR3 DNA reads as TGTGCCAGTAGTATTACGTACAGGGGCGACTATGGCTACACCTTC.

This rearrangement joins TRBV5-5 to TRBJ1-5; TRBD1 might be the D (6 bases). The V end lost 6 bases, the J end lost 4 bases, and 14 bases lay between the germline ends. Germline CDR1 SGHKS, CDR2 YYEKEE (reference sequence). This CDR3 has 14 amino acids. CDR3 residues: CASTNRVSNQPQHF. The CDR3 region has the DNA TGTGCCAGCACCAACAGGGTTTCTAATCAGCCCCAGCATTTT.

This clone occurred a few times. The chain joins TRBV30 to TRBJ1-3; no definite D call. CDR1 and CDR2 (germline): GTSNPN, SVGIG (reference sequence). The CDR3 runs to 14 residues. Between the trimmed V and J ends, which lost 3 bases and 2 bases, there was a span of 11 bases. For the CDR3, the DNA is TGTGCCTGGAGCGCCTTGCGGACTGGAAACACCATATATTTT. Translation: CAWSALRTGNTIYF.

The genes are TRBV14 and TRBJ2-2, with D possibly matching TRBD1 (6 bases). Germline V gives CDR1 SGHDN, CDR2 FVKESK. Trimming pared 3 bases from V and 7 bases from J, leaving 15 bases between. The CDR3 length is 15 residues. The CDR3 DNA sequence: TGTGCCAGCAGCCACAGGGGCCTAACCCGCGGGGAGCTGTTTTTT. Translating gives CASSHRGLTRGELFF.

This clone has just one count. CDR3 region: CASLTYSSYGYTF. The CDR3 DNA reads TGTGCCAGTCTGACATATTCCTCGTATGGCTACACCTTC. The rearrangement uses TRBV28 and TRBJ1-2; D remains unclear. V lost 9 bases and J lost 5, with 16 bases in between. This CDR3 has 13 amino acids. Germline V lookup: CDR1 MDHEN, CDR2 SYDVKM.

This chain uses TRBV6-6 with TRBJ1-5, with 10 bases lining up with TRBD1. V was clipped by 6 bases and J by 15 bases; unmatched bases: 14. The CDR3 is 14 residues long. Germline CDR1 is MNHNY and CDR2 is SVGAGI (reference sequence). DNA of the CDR3: TGTGCCAGCAGGGCCGGGACAGGGGTCGGATTTGGGCATTTT. Residues: CASRAGTGVGFGHF.

V and J are TRBV6-2 or TRBV6-3 and TRBJ1-2, with 7 positions matching TRBD1. The CDR3 runs to 13 residues. V gave up 2 bases and J gave up 8 bases; unmatched junction bases: 5. Germline CDR1 and CDR2: MNHEY and SVGEGT. CDR3 sequence (DNA): TGTGCCAGCAGTTACCAGACAGGGCTCGGCTACACCTTC. As protein: CASSYQTGLGYTF.

V usage is TRBV19 and J usage is TRBJ1-2; D is perhaps TRBD1 (6 bases). CDR1 and CDR2 from the germline V gene are LNHDA and SQIVND (reference sequence). The CDR3 is 12 residues long. Trimming took off 7 bases at V and 9 bases at J, with 15 bases between the two ends. The CDR3, as DNA: TGTGCCAGTATGGGAGAACAGGGACGCTACACCTTC. Amino acid sequence: CASMGEQGRYTF.

This sequence joins TRBV19 and TRBJ1-1; D is uncertain. The CDR3 sequence is 16 residues long. Germline V CDR1 and CDR2: LNHDA, SQIVND (reference sequence). V was shortened by 5 bases and J by 3 bases, with 19 bases between the two germline ends. This chain's CDR3 is CASSPFGGSADTEAFF. CDR3 nucleotide sequence: TGTGCCAGTAGTCCTTTTGGAGGGTCGGCGGACACTGAAGCTTTCTTT.

The rearrangement uses TRBV7-8 and TRBJ2-5, with D unresolved. The CDR3 spans 14 residues. CDR1 and CDR2 (germline): SGHVS, FQNEAQ. The ends were cut back, 7 bases at V and 5 bases at J, with 17 bases in the middle. The CDR3 region is CASTKGSLRETQYF. The CDR3 DNA follows: TGTGCCAGCACTAAGGGCTCCCTCCGGGAGACCCAGTACTTC.

The chain carries TRBV9 and TRBJ2-2; no reliable D call. V shed 0 bases and J shed 4 bases, with 10 bases lying between them. There are 15 residues in the CDR3. Germline assignment: CDR1 SGDLS and CDR2 YYNGEE. As DNA, the CDR3 is TGTGCCAGCAGCGTAGACCCTGTTGGCACCGGGGAGCTGTTTTTT. This sequence encodes CASSVDPVGTGELFF.

V usage is TRBV5-6 and J usage is TRBJ2-7, with a tentative D call TRBD2 (6 bases). CDR1 is SGHDT, CDR2 YYEEEE, per germline. Trimming took 0 bases from V and 0 from J, leaving 10 bases between them. The CDR3 consists of 15 residues. Written as DNA, the CDR3 is TGTGCCAGCAGCTTGGGGGACTCCAGCTCCTACGAGCAGTACTTC. Its translation is CASSLGDSSSYEQYF.

In nucleotides, the CDR3 is TGTGCCAGCAGCTTAGCAGGGGGCAGTTCACCCCTCCACTTT. Protein product: CASSLAGGSSPLHF. This chain links TRBV7-9 with TRBJ1-6, with 7 bases that match TRBD1. Germline lookup yields CDR1 SEHNR and CDR2 FQNEAQ (reference sequence). V lost 0 bases and J lost 9; bases outside the gene matches: 2. CDR3 size: 14 residues.

The chain links TRBV19 to TRBJ1-1; D ambiguous. V was cut by 6 bases and J by 4 bases, with 15 bases left in between. Germline-derived CDR1 and CDR2 are LNHDA and SQIVND (reference sequence). The CDR3 is 14 amino acids. The CDR3 spells CASSLTAIPTEAFF. CDR3 nucleotides: TGTGCCAGTAGCCTTACAGCTATACCCACTGAAGCTTTCTTT.

Only one count was recorded for this clone. The rearrangement uses TRBV28 and TRBJ2-5, with a tentative D call TRBD2 (5 bases). Germline-derived CDR1 and CDR2 are MDHEN and SYDVKM. This CDR3 has 10 residues. The ends were cut back, 10 bases at V and 3 bases at J, with 6 bases in the middle. CDR3: CATREETQYF. CDR3 nucleotide sequence: TGTGCCACGAGGGAAGAGACCCAGTACTTC.